What follows are 18 T cell receptor beta chains derived from one specimen sequenced in a study of T cell responses to AZD1222 COVID-19 vaccine. Some clones are missing from TCRdb's copy, which holds only in-frame ones; the method was immunoSEQ multiplex PCR. Of approximately 170,000 clones in the sample, roughly 94% were seen once. This specimen was peripheral blood, taken 28 days after the second AZD1222 dose. The receptors derive from an adult who received the AZD1222 COVID-19 vaccine.

The V gene is TRBV18, the J gene TRBJ1-2; 8 bases fit TRBD1. This CDR3 region has 14 residues. V dropped 5 bases and J dropped 6; count of bases not matched to a gene: 8. CDR1 and CDR2 (germline): KGHSH, LQKENI. The CDR3 DNA follows: TGTGCCAGCTCAGCTCTCCAGACAGGGGATGGCTACACCTTC. This encodes CASSALQTGDGYTF.

The genes are TRBV4-1 and TRBJ1-4; no reliable D call. This CDR3 has 15 residues. Deletions cut 3 bases from V and 4 bases from J, with 12 bases between. Germline V gene lookup returns CDR1 MGHRA and CDR2 YSYEKL. CDR3 DNA sequence: TGCGCCAGCAGCCAGGATCCGGGTTTTAATGAAAAACTGTTTTTT. It yields the protein CASSQDPGFNEKLFF.

The gene calls are TRBV11-2 and TRBJ2-2, with D perhaps TRBD1 or TRBD2 (5 bases each). The CDR3 covers 16 residues. Germline-derived CDR1 and CDR2 are SGHAT and FQNNGV. The ends were cut back, 5 bases at V and 0 bases at J, with 13 bases in the middle. This CDR3 is CASSLFGGANTGELFF. CDR3 sequence (DNA): TGTGCCAGCAGCCTCTTTGGGGGAGCGAACACCGGGGAGCTGTTTTTT.

This chain uses TRBV7-2 with TRBJ2-3; maybe TRBD2 (6 bases). Looked up from germline, CDR1 is SGHTA and CDR2 is FQGNSA. This CDR3 has 15 amino acids. Trimming left V 3 bases short and J 2 bases short, with 12 bases between. The chain's CDR3 is CASSLAGLVTDTQYF. DNA of the CDR3: TGTGCCAGCAGCTTGGCGGGGTTAGTCACAGATACGCAGTATTTT.

V usage is TRBV7-9 and J usage is TRBJ2-1; D uncertain. This CDR3 has 15 amino acids. Per the germline V gene, CDR1 is SEHNR and CDR2 is FQNEAQ (reference sequence). Trimming stripped 4 bases from V and 5 bases from J, with 15 bases between. As DNA, the CDR3 is TGTGCCAGCAGCTCCCCAGTTTGGGCCGACAATGAGCAGTTCTTC. Protein sequence: CASSSPVWADNEQFF.

The chain carries TRBV5-4 and TRBJ2-7, with D tentatively TRBD2 (5 bases). Germline V gives CDR1 SGHNT, CDR2 YYREEE (reference sequence). Trimming stripped 3 bases from V and 8 bases from J, with 30 bases between. The CDR3 is 18 residues long. The CDR3 DNA reads TGTGCCAGCAGCTCCCGATGGGGTGGAGGCCAAGCGCCTATACAGCAGTACTTC. As protein: CASSSRWGGGQAPIQQYF.

The chain couples TRBV28 to TRBJ2-1; D gene unclear. This CDR3 contains 16 residues. Per germline, CDR1 MDHEN and CDR2 SYDVKM. The V gene lost 5 bases and the J gene lost 0 bases, with 14 bases spanning the gap. The chain's CDR3 is CASSPPFASSYNEQFF. As DNA, the CDR3 is TGTGCCAGCAGTCCCCCCTTTGCGAGCTCCTACAATGAGCAGTTCTTC.

The CDR3 protein is CSVESRTGFSEAFF. CDR3 in DNA: TGCAGCGTTGAAAGTCGTACAGGGTTTTCTGAAGCTTTCTTT. This chain connects TRBV29-1 to TRBJ1-1, with D tentatively TRBD1 (6 bases). The CDR3 length is 14 residues. V lost 2 bases to trimming and J lost 6 bases, with 16 bases between them. Germline lookup yields CDR1 SQVTM and CDR2 ANQGSEA.

CDR3 DNA: TGTGCCAGCAGCTTATCCGGCGGGGGGCGCGGCAATGAGCAGTTCTTC. Its protein product is CASSLSGGGRGNEQFF. The V gene is TRBV7-6, the J gene TRBJ2-1; 8 nucleotides line up with TRBD2. CDR1 is SGHVS and CDR2 is FNYEAQ in the germline V gene. The ends lost 2 bases at V and 6 bases at J; junction bases unmatched: 9. This CDR3 comprises 16 residues.

V gene TRBV2 combines with J gene TRBJ2-3; 13 nucleotides match TRBD2. The junction had 17 bases not matched to a gene; V was cut back by 8 bases and J by 3 bases. Germline V lookup: CDR1 SNHLY, CDR2 FYNNEI. This CDR3 region has 19 residues. The CDR3 loop is CASLPIIGLAGERTDTQYF. CDR3 DNA: TGTGCCAGCCTCCCGATAATAGGACTAGCGGGAGAGAGGACAGATACGCAGTATTTT.

This clone showed up just once. The chain joins TRBV6-5 to TRBJ1-6; D may be TRBD1 (6 bases). The germline V gene encodes CDR1 MNHEY and CDR2 SVGAGI. This CDR3 contains 15 residues. Trimming stripped 6 bases from V and 6 bases from J, with 15 bases between. CDR3 nucleotides: TGTGCCAGCAGGGGGATGAAAGGGGGTAATTCACCCCTCCACTTT. This sequence encodes CASRGMKGGNSPLHF.

The rearrangement uses TRBV28 and TRBJ2-7; D may match TRBD1 or TRBD2 (5 bases each). Trimming shortened V by 3 bases and J by 3 bases, and 12 bases separated the two germline ends. There are 14 residues in the CDR3. Germline CDR1 MDHEN, CDR2 SYDVKM. This chain's CDR3 is CASSFAGTHYEQYF. The CDR3 nucleotides are TGTGCCAGCAGTTTCGCCGGGACCCACTACGAGCAGTACTTC.

The chain uses TRBV10-1 and TRBJ2-1, with 8 positions matching TRBD2. Germline values: CDR1 WNHNN, CDR2 SYGVQD (reference sequence). The length of the CDR3 is 16 residues. V dropped 0 bases and J dropped 8; count of bases not matched to a gene: 9. The CDR3: CASSESSGREFDEQFF. DNA for the CDR3: TGCGCCAGCAGTGAGTCGAGCGGGAGAGAGTTTGATGAGCAGTTCTTC.

The rearrangement uses TRBV28 and TRBJ2-1; 7 bases are a match to TRBD2. The CDR3 is 17 amino acids. Looked up from germline, CDR1 is MDHEN and CDR2 is SYDVKM. Losses at the gene ends were 1 base for V and 7 bases for J; bases not matched to a gene: 13. The CDR3 DNA is TGTGCCAGCAGTTTATACCCGGGAGGCAACCGTCGAAATGAGCAGTTCTTC. Amino acid sequence: CASSLYPGGNRRNEQFF.

The chain couples TRBV7-8 to TRBJ1-1; tentatively, D is TRBD1 (5 bases). V lost 1 base, J lost 0 bases, and 9 bases lay in between. This CDR3 spans 15 amino acids. CDR1 is SGHVS and CDR2 is FQNEAQ in the germline V gene. CDR3 amino acids: CASSLGAGMNTEAFF. In nucleotides, the CDR3 is TGTGCCAGCAGCTTAGGGGCAGGGATGAACACTGAAGCTTTCTTT.

The rearrangement links TRBV3-1 (or the pseudogene TRBV3-2) to TRBJ1-1, with no clear D. The V end lost 1 base, the J end lost 4 bases, and 7 bases lay between the germline ends. The length of the CDR3 is 13 residues. Germline assignment: CDR1 LGHDT and CDR2 YNNKEL (reference sequence). Here the CDR3 reads CASSQGRGTEAFF. Here the CDR3 DNA reads TGTGCCAGCAGCCAAGGGCGAGGCACTGAAGCTTTCTTT.

The V and J genes are TRBV27 and TRBJ2-1; D tentatively reads TRBD1 or TRBD2 (5 bases each). The CDR3 runs to 12 residues. The germline gives CDR1 MNHEY, CDR2 SMNVEV (reference sequence). The V gene lost 8 bases and the J gene lost 10 bases, with 15 bases spanning the gap. The CDR3 sequence is CASGGYGTEQFF. The DNA for the CDR3 is TGTGCCAGCGGTGGGTACGGGACCGAGCAGTTCTTC.

The gene calls are TRBV6-2 or TRBV6-3 and TRBJ2-7; D remains unclear. This CDR3 comprises 13 residues. The germline V and J ends were trimmed by 0 bases and 6 bases, with 9 bases remaining between them. The germline V gene encodes CDR1 MNHEY and CDR2 SVGEGT. Written as DNA, the CDR3 is TGTGCCAGCAGTTACTCGAACGCGCGCGAGCAGTACTTC. Protein: CASSYSNAREQYF.